These 4 T cell receptor beta chains were all obtained from the same sample, sequenced in a study of cytomegalovirus exposure and HLA in healthy donors (dated by TCRdb to 2016 to 2017). The method was the immunoSEQ multiplex PCR assay. A mixture of 60 forward primers for TCR Vbeta segments and 13 reverse primers for TCR Jbeta segments was used in the multiplex PCR. In TCRdb, the immuneACCESS table is reduced to in-frame sequences with V and J assigned. These tables do not hold every clone; where another copy was compared, an unresolved V gene accounts for under half, and the others remain unexplained. This sample lists approximately 150,000 clones; about four fifths were detected once. In total, the top ten clones hold around 4.7% of the sample. The source material was PBMCs. The receptor source for this set is a woman aged 18-29 years in good health and CMV-seropositive.

V is TRBV2 and J is TRBJ2-7, with TRBD2 matching over 8 bases. The V gene end was trimmed by 0 bases and the J gene end by 2 bases; junction bases not matched to a gene: 3. This CDR3 region has 15 residues. Per germline, CDR1 SNHLY and CDR2 FYNNEI. CDR3 in DNA: TGTGCCAGCAGTGAAGCGGGACTAGAGACCTACGAGCAGTACTTC. Protein sequence: CASSEAGLETYEQYF.

The rearrangement joins TRBV4-3 to TRBJ2-7, with 8 bases identical to TRBD2. The CDR3 has 16 amino acids. Germline-derived CDR1 and CDR2 are LGHNA and YSLEER. Trimming removed 1 base from V and 6 bases from J; junction bases left unmatched: 11. The CDR3 protein is CASSQGTAGVDSEQYF. The CDR3 region has the DNA TGCGCCAGCAGCCAAGGTACAGCGGGGGTTGATTCCGAGCAGTACTTC.

This clone has just a few counts. The chain carries TRBV7-2 and TRBJ2-5, with 9 bases that match TRBD2. Germline V gene sequence: CDR1 SGHTA, CDR2 FQGNSA. CDR3 size: 15 residues. V was pared by 3 bases and J by 9 bases, with 11 bases of the junction left unmatched. CDR3 protein: CASSFIAGEQSSQYF. The CDR3 DNA reads TGTGCCAGCAGCTTTATAGCGGGGGAGCAATCATCCCAGTACTTC.

The chain uses TRBV7-9 and TRBJ2-7; 9 positions agree with TRBD2. The CDR3 runs 12 residues. V dropped 8 bases and J dropped 3; count of bases not matched to a gene: 2. Germline V gives CDR1 SEHNR, CDR2 FQNEAQ (reference sequence). The CDR3 spells CASQRGDYEQYF. CDR3 DNA: TGTGCCAGCCAGCGGGGGGACTACGAGCAGTACTTC.